This T cell receptor (beta chain) was identified during a study of T-cell reconstitution after alpha-beta-depleted transplantation in children. Preparation of the TCRbeta library used unique molecular identifiers. TCRdb ran MiXCR on the PCR reads and lists one entry per CDR3 protein. The sample has around 530,000 distinct CDR3 sequences; around a third are singletons. Germline CDR1 reads GTSNPN; CDR2 reads SVGIG (reference sequence). The junction had 14 bases not matched to a gene; V was cut back by 0 bases and J by 4 bases. This CDR3 has 17 residues. This sequence joins TRBV30 and TRBJ1-2; 7 nucleotides line up with TRBD1. The specimen comprised PBMCs from the stem cell graft donor, sampled from the stem cell graft. The TCR was taken from a human donor who donated a stem cell graft to a child with aplastic anemia. The CDR3 here is CAWSVHVSGTASYGYTF. The CDR3 nucleotides are TGTGCCTGGAGTGTACACGTTTCGGGGACAGCCTCCTATGGCTACACCTTC. Full variable domain (missing parts from reference TRBV30 and TRBJ1-2): SQTIHQWPATLVQPVGSPLSLECTVEGTSNPNLYWYRQAAGRGLQLLFYSVGIGQISSEVPQNLSASRPQDRQFILSSKKLLLSDSGFYLCAWSVHVSGTASYGYTFGSGTRLTVV.